A selection of T cell receptor beta chains follows, all from one sample in a study of T cells expressing NK-cell markers. TCRdb re-called the 5' RACE reads and gives one entry per CDR3 protein, without DNA. The sample yields about 400,000 distinct CDR3 sequences, of which the top ten take up over 8.5%. The sequencing input was blood T cells: a sorted CD56 or NKG2C T cell subset, CD4+ or CD8+ T cells, or bulk PBMC T cells (not recorded which). Receptors originate from a woman aged 50 to 60 in good health. CDR3s include the opening cysteine and the closing phenylalanine or tryptophan.

j_call: TRBJ2-5
v_call: TRBV25-1
cdr3_aa: CASSESSRETQYF

j_call: TRBJ2-1
v_call: TRBV7-9
cdr3_aa: CASSNTGQGNEQFF

j_call: TRBJ2-3
v_call: TRBV20-1
cdr3_aa: CSAGLAEGGMSPGTQYF

j_call: TRBJ1-2
v_call: TRBV12-3/TRBV12-4
cdr3_aa: CASSLGVWGYTF

j_call: TRBJ2-2
v_call: TRBV5-1
cdr3_aa: CASSQTSGSQGTGELFF

j_call: TRBJ2-1
v_call: TRBV15
cdr3_aa: CATSRDNWNNEQFF

j_call: TRBJ2-7
v_call: TRBV5-1
cdr3_aa: CASSMGQGSYEQYF

j_call: TRBJ2-1
v_call: TRBV5-4
cdr3_aa: CASSPDRSRVIGTEQFF

j_call: TRBJ2-1
v_call: TRBV6-5
cdr3_aa: CASTPGKAANEQFF

j_call: TRBJ1-5
v_call: TRBV20-1
cdr3_aa: CSADKGGSGQPQHF

j_call: TRBJ1-3
v_call: TRBV25-1
cdr3_aa: CASSEFAAGNTIYF

j_call: TRBJ2-5
v_call: TRBV12-3/TRBV12-4
cdr3_aa: CASSSATSGRARETQYF

j_call: TRBJ1-1
v_call: TRBV10-2
cdr3_aa: CASRMRPAGGTEAFF

j_call: TRBJ2-5
v_call: TRBV12-5
cdr3_aa: CASGFSLAGPRQETQYF